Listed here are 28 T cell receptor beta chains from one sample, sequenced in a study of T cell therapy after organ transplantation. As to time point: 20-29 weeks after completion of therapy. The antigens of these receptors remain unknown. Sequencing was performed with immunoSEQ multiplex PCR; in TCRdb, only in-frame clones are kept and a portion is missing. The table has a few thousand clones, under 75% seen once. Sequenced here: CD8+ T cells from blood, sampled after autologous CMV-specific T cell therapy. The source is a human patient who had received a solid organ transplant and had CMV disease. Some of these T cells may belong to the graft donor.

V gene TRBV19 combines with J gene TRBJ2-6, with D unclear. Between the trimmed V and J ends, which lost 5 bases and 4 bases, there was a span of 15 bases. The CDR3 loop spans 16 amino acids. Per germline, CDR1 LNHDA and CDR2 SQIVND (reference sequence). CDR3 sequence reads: CASSEWQPGGANVLTF. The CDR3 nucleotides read TGTGCCAGTAGTGAATGGCAGCCTGGCGGGGCCAACGTCCTGACTTTC. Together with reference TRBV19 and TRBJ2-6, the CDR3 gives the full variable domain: DGGITQSPKYLFRKEGQNVTLSCEQNLNHDAMYWYRQDPGQGLRLIYYSQIVNDFQKGDIAEGYSVSREKKESFPLTVTSAQKNPTAFYLCASSEWQPGGANVLTFGAGSRLTVL.

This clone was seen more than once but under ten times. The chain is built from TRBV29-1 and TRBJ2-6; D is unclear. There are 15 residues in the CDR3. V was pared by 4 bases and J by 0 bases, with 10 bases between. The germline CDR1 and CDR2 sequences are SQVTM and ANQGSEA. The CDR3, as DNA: TGCAGCGTTGGCGGCCCGGCCTCTGGGGCCAACGTCCTGACTTTC. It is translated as CSVGGPASGANVLTF.

DNA of the CDR3: TGTGCCAGCGGGACTCACATCTCCACAGATACGCAGTATTTT. Protein product: CASGTHISTDTQYF. The genes are TRBV6-5 and TRBJ2-3; a weak D match, TRBD2 (6 bases). Trimming took off 8 bases at V and 2 bases at J, with 14 bases between the two ends. CDR1 and CDR2 from the germline V gene are MNHEY and SVGAGI. CDR3 length: 14 residues.

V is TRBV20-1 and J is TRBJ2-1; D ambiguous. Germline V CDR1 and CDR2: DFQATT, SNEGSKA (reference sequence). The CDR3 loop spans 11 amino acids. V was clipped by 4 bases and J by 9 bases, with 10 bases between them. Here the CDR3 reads CSATGGIEQFF. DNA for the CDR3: TGCAGTGCTACGGGTGGAATTGAGCAGTTCTTC.

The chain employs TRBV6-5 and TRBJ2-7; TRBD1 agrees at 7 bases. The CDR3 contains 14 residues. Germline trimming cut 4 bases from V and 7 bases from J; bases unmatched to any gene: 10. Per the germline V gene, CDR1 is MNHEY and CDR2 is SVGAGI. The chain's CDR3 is CASSLSPGQIEQYF. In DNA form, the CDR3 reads TGTGCCAGCAGTTTATCCCCGGGACAGATAGAGCAGTACTTC.

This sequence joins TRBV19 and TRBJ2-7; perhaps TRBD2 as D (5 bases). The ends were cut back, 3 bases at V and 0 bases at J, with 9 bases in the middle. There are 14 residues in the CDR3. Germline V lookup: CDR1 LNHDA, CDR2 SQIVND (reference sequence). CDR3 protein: CASSMSGSSYEQYF. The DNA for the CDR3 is TGTGCCAGTAGTATGAGTGGGAGCTCCTACGAGCAGTACTTC.

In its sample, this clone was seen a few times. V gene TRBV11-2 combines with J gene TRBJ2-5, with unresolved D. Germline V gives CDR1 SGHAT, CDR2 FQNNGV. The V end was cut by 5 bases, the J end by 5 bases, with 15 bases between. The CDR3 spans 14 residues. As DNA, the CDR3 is TGTGCCAGCAGCCCCATGACACGGGTCGAGACCCAGTACTTC. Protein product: CASSPMTRVETQYF.

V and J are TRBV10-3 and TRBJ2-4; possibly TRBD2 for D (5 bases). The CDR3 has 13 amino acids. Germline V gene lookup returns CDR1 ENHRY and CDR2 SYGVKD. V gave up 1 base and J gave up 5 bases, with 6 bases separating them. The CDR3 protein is CAISELEENIQYF. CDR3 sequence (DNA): TGTGCCATCAGTGAGTTGGAGGAAAACATTCAGTACTTC.

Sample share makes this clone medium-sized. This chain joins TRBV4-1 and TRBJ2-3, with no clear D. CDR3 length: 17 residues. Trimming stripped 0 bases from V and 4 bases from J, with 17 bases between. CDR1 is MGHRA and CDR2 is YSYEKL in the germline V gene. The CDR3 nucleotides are TGCGCCAGCAGCCAAGATTACCCGGACGCATTTTCAGATACGCAGTATTTT. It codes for CASSQDYPDAFSDTQYF.

The CDR3 coding sequence is TGTGCCAGCTCCCTAGGGGATGATACGCAGTATTTT. This encodes CASSLGDDTQYF. The rearrangement joins TRBV11-3 to TRBJ2-3, with D possibly matching TRBD1 (5 bases). CDR1 SGHNT and CDR2 YENEEA come from the germline V gene. V lost 8 bases and J 6 bases, leaving 12 bases between the germline ends. The CDR3 runs to 12 residues.

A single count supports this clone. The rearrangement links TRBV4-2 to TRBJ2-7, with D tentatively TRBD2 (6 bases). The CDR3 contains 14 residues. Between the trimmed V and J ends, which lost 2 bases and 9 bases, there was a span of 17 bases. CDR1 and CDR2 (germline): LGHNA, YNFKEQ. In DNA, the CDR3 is TGTGCCAGCAGCCAACTAGGCTCGGGGGAGAGGCAGTACTTC. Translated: CASSQLGSGERQYF.

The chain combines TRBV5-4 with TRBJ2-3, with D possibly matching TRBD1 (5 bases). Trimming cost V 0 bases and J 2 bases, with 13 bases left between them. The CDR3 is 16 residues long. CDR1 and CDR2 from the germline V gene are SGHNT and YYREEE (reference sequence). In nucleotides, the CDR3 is TGTGCCAGCAGCTTGGCTAGGGGAAGGGACACAGATACGCAGTATTTT. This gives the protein CASSLARGRDTDTQYF. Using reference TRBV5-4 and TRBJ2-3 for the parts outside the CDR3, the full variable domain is ETGVTQSPTHLIKTRGQQVTLRCSSQSGHNTVSWYQQALGQGPQFIFQYYREEENGRGNFPPRFSGLQFPNYSSELNVNALELDDSALYLCASSLARGRDTDTQYFGPGTRLTVL.

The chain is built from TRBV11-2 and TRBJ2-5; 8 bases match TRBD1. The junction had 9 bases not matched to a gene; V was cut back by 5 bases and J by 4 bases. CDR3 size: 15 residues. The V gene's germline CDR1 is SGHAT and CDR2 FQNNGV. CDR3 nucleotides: TGTGCCAGCAGCCCGGAAAGTGGACAGGGAGAGACCCAGTACTTC. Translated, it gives CASSPESGQGETQYF. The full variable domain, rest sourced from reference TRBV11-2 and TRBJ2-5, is EAGVAQSPRYKIIEKRQSVAFWCNPISGHATLYWYQQILGQGPKLLIQFQNNGVVDDSQLPKDRFSAERLKGVDSTLKIQPAKLEDSAVYLCASSPESGQGETQYFGPGTRLLVL.

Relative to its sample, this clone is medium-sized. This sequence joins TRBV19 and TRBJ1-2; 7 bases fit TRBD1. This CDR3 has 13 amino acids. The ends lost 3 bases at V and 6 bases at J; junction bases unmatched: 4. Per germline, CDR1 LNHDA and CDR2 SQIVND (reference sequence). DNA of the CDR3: TGTGCCAGTAGTATTGGGACAGCGAATGGCTACACCTTC. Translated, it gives CASSIGTANGYTF.

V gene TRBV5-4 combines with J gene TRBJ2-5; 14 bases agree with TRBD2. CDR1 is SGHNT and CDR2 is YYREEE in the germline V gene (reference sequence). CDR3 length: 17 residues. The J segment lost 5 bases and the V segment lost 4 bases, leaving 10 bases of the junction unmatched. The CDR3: CASSRLAGGPREETQYF. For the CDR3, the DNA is TGTGCCAGCAGCCGACTAGCGGGAGGGCCAAGGGAGGAGACCCAGTACTTC. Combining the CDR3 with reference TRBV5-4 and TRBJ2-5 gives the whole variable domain ETGVTQSPTHLIKTRGQQVTLRCSSQSGHNTVSWYQQALGQGPQFIFQYYREEENGRGNFPPRFSGLQFPNYSSELNVNALELDDSALYLCASSRLAGGPREETQYFGPGTRLLVL.

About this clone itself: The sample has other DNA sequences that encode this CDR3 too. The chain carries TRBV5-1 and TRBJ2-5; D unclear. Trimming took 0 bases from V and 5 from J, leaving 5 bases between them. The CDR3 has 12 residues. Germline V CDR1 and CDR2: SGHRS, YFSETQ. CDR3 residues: CASSLDWETQYF. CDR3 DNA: TGCGCCAGCAGCTTGGACTGGGAGACCCAGTACTTC.

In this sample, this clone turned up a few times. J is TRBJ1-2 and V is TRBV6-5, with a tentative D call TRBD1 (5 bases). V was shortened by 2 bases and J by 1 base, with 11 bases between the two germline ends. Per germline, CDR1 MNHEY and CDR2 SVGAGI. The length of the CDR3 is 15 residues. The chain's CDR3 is CASSYRDPDNYGYTF. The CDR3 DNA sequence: TGTGCCAGCAGTTACCGGGACCCTGATAACTATGGCTACACCTTC.

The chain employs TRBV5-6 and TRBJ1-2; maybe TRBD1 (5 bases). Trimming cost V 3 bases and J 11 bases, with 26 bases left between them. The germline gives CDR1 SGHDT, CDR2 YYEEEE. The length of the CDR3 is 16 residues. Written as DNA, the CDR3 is TGTGCCAGCAGCTCCGGGACGGCCGCTATTGTAACTGATTACACCTTC. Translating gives CASSSGTAAIVTDYTF. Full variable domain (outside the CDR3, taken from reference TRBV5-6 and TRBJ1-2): DAGVTQSPTHLIKTRGQQVTLRCSPKSGHDTVSWYQQALGQGPQFIFQYYEEEERQRGNFPDRFSGHQFPNYSSELNVNALLLGDSALYLCASSSGTAAIVTDYTFGSGTRLTVV.

This CDR3 is CASSSSRGSGNYNEQFF. The CDR3 DNA follows: TGTGCCAGCAGCTCCTCCCGGGGGAGCGGGAACTACAATGAGCAGTTCTTC. This rearrangement joins TRBV7-8 to TRBJ2-1; 7 bases are shared with TRBD2. The CDR3 spans 17 residues. Looked up from germline, CDR1 is SGHVS and CDR2 is FQNEAQ. V was pared by 4 bases and J by 3 bases, with 12 bases of the junction left unmatched.

The CDR3 here is CASSPGMDTDTQYF. In DNA, the CDR3 is TGTGCCAGCAGTCCGGGGATGGACACAGATACGCAGTATTTT. V gene TRBV6-4 combines with J gene TRBJ2-3, with D possibly TRBD2 on 5 matching bases. Between the trimmed V and J ends, which lost 5 bases and 2 bases, there was a span of 11 bases. This CDR3 contains 14 residues. The germline V gene has CDR1 MRHNA and CDR2 SNTAGT.

The DNA of the CDR3 is TGTGCCAGCAGCTTAGTTGGCGCTACCTACGAGCAGTACGTC. This sequence encodes CASSLVGATYEQYV. The V gene is TRBV11-2, the J gene TRBJ2-7; D call uncertain. Germline values: CDR1 SGHAT, CDR2 FQNNGV. The CDR3 has 14 residues. V was trimmed by 1 base and J by 2 bases, leaving 9 bases between them.

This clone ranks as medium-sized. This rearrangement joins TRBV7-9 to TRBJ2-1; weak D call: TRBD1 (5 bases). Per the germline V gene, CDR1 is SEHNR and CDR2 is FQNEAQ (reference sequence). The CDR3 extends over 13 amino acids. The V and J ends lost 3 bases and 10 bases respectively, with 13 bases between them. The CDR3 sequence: CASSFPIRAEQFF. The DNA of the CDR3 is TGTGCCAGCAGCTTCCCCATCAGGGCGGAGCAGTTCTTC.

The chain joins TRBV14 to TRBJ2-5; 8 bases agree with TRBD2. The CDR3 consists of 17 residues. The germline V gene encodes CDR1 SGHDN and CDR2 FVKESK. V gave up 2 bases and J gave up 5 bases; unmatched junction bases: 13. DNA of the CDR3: TGTGCCAGCAGCCAACGGCTAGCGGGTGCTCATCGGGAGACCCAGTACTTC. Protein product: CASSQRLAGAHRETQYF.

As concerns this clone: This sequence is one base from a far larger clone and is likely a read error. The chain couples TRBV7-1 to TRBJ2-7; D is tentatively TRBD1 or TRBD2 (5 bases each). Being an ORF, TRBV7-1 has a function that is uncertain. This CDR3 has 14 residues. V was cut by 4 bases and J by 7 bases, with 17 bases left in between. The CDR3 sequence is CASSLANEGWEQYF. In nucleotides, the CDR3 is TGTGCCAGCAGCTTAGCGAATGAGGGGTGGGAGCAGTACTTC.

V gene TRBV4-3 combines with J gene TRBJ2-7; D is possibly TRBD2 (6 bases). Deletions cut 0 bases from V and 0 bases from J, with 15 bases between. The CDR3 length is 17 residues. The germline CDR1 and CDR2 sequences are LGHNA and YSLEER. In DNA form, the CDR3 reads TGCGCCAGCAGCCAAGAGGGTGGGGACTCTTTCTCCTACGAGCAGTACTTC. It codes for CASSQEGGDSFSYEQYF.

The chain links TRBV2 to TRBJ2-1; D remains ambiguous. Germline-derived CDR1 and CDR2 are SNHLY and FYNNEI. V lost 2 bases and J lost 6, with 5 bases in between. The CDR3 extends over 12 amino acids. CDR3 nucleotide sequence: TGTGCCAGCAGTGAAAACTTCAATGAGCAGTTCTTC. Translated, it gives CASSENFNEQFF.

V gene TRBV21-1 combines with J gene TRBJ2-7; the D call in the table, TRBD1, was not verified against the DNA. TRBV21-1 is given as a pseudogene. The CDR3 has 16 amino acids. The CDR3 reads CASSEDRTGKDYEQYF. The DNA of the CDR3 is TGTGCCAGCAGCGAAGACCGGACAGGCAAAGACTACGAGCAGTACTTC.

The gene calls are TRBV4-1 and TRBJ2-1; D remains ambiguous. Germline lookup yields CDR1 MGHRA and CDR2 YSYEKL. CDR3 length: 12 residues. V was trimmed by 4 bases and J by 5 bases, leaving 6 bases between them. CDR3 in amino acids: CASSPTNNEQFF. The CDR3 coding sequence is TGCGCCAGCAGCCCGACCAACAATGAGCAGTTCTTC.